This TCR beta chain was captured in a study of cytomegalovirus exposure and HLA in healthy donors. V dropped 2 bases and J dropped 3 bases, with 12 bases sitting between them. From germline, CDR1 is SGDLS and CDR2 YYNGEE. The CDR3 consists of 15 residues. Clones were sequenced by immunoSEQ multiplex PCR, and TCRdb holds only the in-frame ones, with some missing. In the table there are approximately 39,000 clones, around 93% of which are singletons. This sequence joins TRBV9 and TRBJ2-1; a weak D match, TRBD2 (5 bases). The source is a man in his late teens or twenties in good health and CMV-seronegative. The sample consisted of PBMCs. The DNA of the CDR3 is TGTGCCAGCAGCGTCGGGGTTGAGGGCTACAATGAGCAGTTCTTC. Translation gives CASSVGVEGYNEQFF.